This T cell receptor (beta chain) appears in the sequencing data of a study of monozygotic twins with inflammatory bowel disease. Findings of the study overall: The results supported no single strong signal or clonotype associated with IBD.

Each TCR library consumed approximately 3.5 ug of total RNA. No DNA is given; TCRdb re-called the 5' RACE reads and lists each CDR3 protein once. The repertoire table contains more than 300,000 distinct CDR3 sequences. This CDR3 has 15 amino acids. Worth noting for this clonotype: Its specificity is unknown.

Skipping T cell sorting, the study isolated total RNA directly from whole blood. The chain has TRBV23-1 and TRBJ2-5. TRBV23-1 is annotated as an ORF whose role is uncertain. Sequenced sample: blood. The sequence was collected from a human donor with ulcerative colitis or Crohn's disease, or a healthy co-twin of an affected twin (not recorded which). This CDR3 is CASSQSFRVWETQYF.